Below are 22 T cell receptor beta chains sequenced from a single sample in a study of blood T cells in healthy people across ages. Then a second PCR, running about 6 to 11 cycles, was carried out with a sample-barcoded 5' primer and a J-beta primer mix. TCRdb reprocessed the 5' RACE reads via MiXCR and lists one record per CDR3 protein. This table holds 1.5 million to 2 million distinct CDR3 sequences, roughly 49% found once. The specimen was blood. These receptors were collected from a woman in her thirties or forties in good health.

This clonotype has just one count. This chain links TRBV6-5 with TRBJ1-5; D call uncertain. CDR3 length: 18 residues. Germline assignment: CDR1 MNHEY and CDR2 SVGAGI. Trimming took 0 bases from V and 0 from J, leaving 15 bases between them. In DNA, the CDR3 is TGTGCCAGCAGTTACTCGGTACCGGGGTCATATAGCAATCAGCCCCAGCATTTT. Protein: CASSYSVPGSYSNQPQHF.

The CDR3 DNA reads as TGTGCCAGCAGTCCTACAGGAGGTGCAACTAATGAAAAACTGTTTTTT. It specifies CASSPTGGATNEKLFF. The V and J genes are TRBV6-6 and TRBJ1-4; D perhaps matches TRBD1 (5 bases). The V gene's germline CDR1 is MNHNY and CDR2 SVGAGI (reference sequence). The ends were cut back, 5 bases at V and 0 bases at J, with 13 bases in the middle. The CDR3 covers 16 residues.

Note on this clonotype: A much larger clonotype is one base distant, so this may be a read error. The V gene is TRBV28, the J gene TRBJ2-7; D is ambiguous. Germline V lookup: CDR1 MDHEN, CDR2 SYDVKM. This CDR3 is built from 15 residues. V lost 5 bases and J lost 2, with 16 bases in between. As DNA, the CDR3 is TGTGCCAGCAGTCCCCGTGTTCGGTATCCCTACGAGCAGTACTTC. It codes for CASSPRVRYPYEQYF.

CDR3 bases: TGTGCCAGCAGGCCCCCTCCTGGGGGGCTGGGGGGCTACACCTTC. Protein sequence: CASRPPPGGLGGYTF. The chain combines TRBV28 with TRBJ1-2; D possibly corresponds to TRBD1 (6 bases). V lost 6 bases and J 8 bases, leaving 22 bases between the germline ends. CDR1 and CDR2 (germline): MDHEN, SYDVKM. This CDR3 is 15 amino acids long.

This chain joins TRBV24-1 and TRBJ2-5, with a weak D call TRBD1 (6 bases). This CDR3 region has 13 residues. The V end was cut by 7 bases, the J end by 3 bases, with 11 bases between. The V gene's germline CDR1 is KGHDR and CDR2 SFDVKD. In nucleotides, the CDR3 is TGTGCCACCAGACGGTCAGGGGAAGAGACCCAGTACTTC. It codes for CATRRSGEETQYF.

The chain combines TRBV28 with TRBJ2-7; 7 bases fit TRBD2. The trim removed 4 bases at V and 0 bases at J, leaving 3 bases unmatched. CDR3 size: 14 residues. The germline V gene has CDR1 MDHEN and CDR2 SYDVKM. In DNA form, the CDR3 reads TGTGCCAGCAGTTCCCCGGGAGGCTCCTACGAGCAGTACTTC. It yields the protein CASSSPGGSYEQYF.

This sequence joins TRBV12-3 or TRBV12-4 and TRBJ1-2, with a tentative D call TRBD1 (5 bases). V was cut by 3 bases and J by 7 bases, with 12 bases left in between. The CDR3 runs 13 residues. CDR3 loop: CASSFNTGLGYTF. In nucleotides, the CDR3 is TGTGCCAGCAGTTTCAATACAGGCCTTGGCTACACCTTC.

This chain connects TRBV18 to TRBJ2-7; 7 bases are a match to TRBD2. This CDR3 spans 13 amino acids. Looked up from germline, CDR1 is KGHSH and CDR2 is LQKENI. The junction had 5 bases not matched to a gene; V was cut back by 4 bases and J by 5 bases. This CDR3 reads CASSLTSAHEQYF. The CDR3 coding sequence is TGTGCCAGCTCACTTACTAGCGCCCACGAGCAGTACTTC.

The V and J genes are TRBV6-5 and TRBJ1-2; D may be TRBD1 (6 bases). Trimming cost V 2 bases and J 3 bases, with 13 bases left between them. Germline V lookup: CDR1 MNHEY, CDR2 SVGAGI. The CDR3 runs 15 residues. This CDR3 reads CASSYAGGAYYGYTF. CDR3 bases: TGTGCCAGCAGTTACGCCGGGGGGGCTTACTATGGCTACACCTTC.

The V call is TRBV2, the J call TRBJ2-7; D is tentatively TRBD1 or TRBD2 (5 bases each). Per the germline V gene, CDR1 is SNHLY and CDR2 is FYNNEI. The V end lost 1 base, the J end lost 3 bases, and 16 bases lay between the germline ends. This CDR3 has 16 residues. The chain's CDR3 is CASSEDWGTFNYEQYF. CDR3 in DNA: TGTGCCAGCAGTGAAGATTGGGGGACCTTTAACTACGAGCAGTACTTC.

This sequence joins TRBV7-8 and TRBJ2-5; tentatively, D is TRBD1 (5 bases). With 5 bases removed from V and 2 bases from J, the gap between germline ends came to 9 bases. Germline CDR1 SGHVS, CDR2 FQNEAQ. This CDR3 has 13 residues. The CDR3 DNA reads TGTGCCAGCAGCCCAGGGATGCAAGAGACCCAGTACTTC. Translating it yields CASSPGMQETQYF.

The V call is TRBV4-3, the J call TRBJ2-3; D remains ambiguous. V lost 0 bases and J lost 9, with 10 bases in between. The CDR3 extends over 13 amino acids. Germline V gives CDR1 LGHNA, CDR2 YSLEER. The CDR3 spells CASSQESHSTQYF. In DNA form, the CDR3 reads TGCGCCAGCAGCCAAGAGTCGCACTCCACGCAGTATTTT.

The chain has TRBV5-1 and TRBJ1-5; weak D call: TRBD1 (5 bases). Trimming stripped 4 bases from V and 5 bases from J, with 10 bases between. Germline lookup yields CDR1 SGHRS and CDR2 YFSETQ. The CDR3 loop spans 13 amino acids. CDR3 loop: CASSQTVDQPQHF. In DNA, the CDR3 is TGCGCCAGCAGCCAGACAGTGGATCAGCCCCAGCATTTT.

The chain employs TRBV6-2 or TRBV6-3 and TRBJ1-5, with D possibly being TRBD1 (5 bases). The CDR3 runs 13 residues. V was trimmed by 2 bases and J by 6 bases, leaving 8 bases between them. Germline values: CDR1 MNHEY, CDR2 SVGEGT. The CDR3, as DNA: TGTGCCAGCAGTTACGGGGGGAGTCAGCCCCAGCATTTT. This translates into CASSYGGSQPQHF.

CDR3 bases: TGTGCCATCAGGGGGGATCAAGAGACCCAGTACTTC. Its translation: CAIRGDQETQYF. The genes are TRBV10-3 and TRBJ2-5; either TRBD1 or TRBD2 may fit D (5 bases each). Germline loops: CDR1 ENHRY, CDR2 SYGVKD. Trimming cost V 6 bases and J 2 bases, with 7 bases left between them. This CDR3 spans 12 amino acids.

This clonotype was seen a handful of times. The rearrangement uses TRBV27 and TRBJ2-3; perhaps TRBD1 as D (6 bases). This CDR3 spans 16 amino acids. Germline V gene data show CDR1 as MNHEY and CDR2 as SMNVEV (reference sequence). V lost 5 bases, J lost 5 bases, and 20 bases lay in between. This chain's CDR3 is CASSRLGQGTRDTQYF. The CDR3 DNA reads TGTGCCAGCAGTCGCTTGGGGCAGGGGACGAGAGATACGCAGTATTTT.

J is TRBJ2-2 and V is TRBV4-3; 7 bases map to TRBD2. The CDR3 contains 17 residues. Germline CDR1 is LGHNA and CDR2 is YSLEER. V shed 1 base and J 1 base; nucleotides not matched to a gene: 6. The CDR3: CASSQGGAGRNTGELFF. In DNA form, the CDR3 reads TGCGCCAGCAGCCAAGGCGGAGCGGGGAGGAACACCGGGGAGCTGTTTTTT.

The chain uses TRBV5-6 and TRBJ1-4; no clear D gene. V was trimmed by 2 bases and J by 4 bases, leaving 6 bases between them. The CDR3 has 13 amino acids. CDR1 is SGHDT, CDR2 YYEEEE, per germline. DNA of the CDR3: TGTGCCAGCAGCTTTACGGGTAATGAAAAACTGTTTTTT. It codes for CASSFTGNEKLFF.

The chain has TRBV6-2 or TRBV6-3 and TRBJ1-2; the D is unclear. The CDR3 has 21 amino acids. Per the germline V gene, CDR1 is MNHEY and CDR2 is SVGEGT. With 0 bases removed from V and 4 bases from J, the gap between germline ends came to 30 bases. The CDR3 DNA reads as TGTGCCAGCAGTTACTCGATCGCCCCATTGGCAGGTCCGAATGTCATCTATGGCTACACCTTC. Translated, it gives CASSYSIAPLAGPNVIYGYTF.

The chain links TRBV6-2 or TRBV6-3 to TRBJ2-7; 8 nucleotides line up with TRBD1. The closer fit of TRBJ2-5 to the DNA end suggests the J call may be wrong. The germline CDR1 and CDR2 sequences are MNHEY and SVGEGT. CDR3 length: 16 residues. CDR3 bases: TGTGCCAGCAGTCACCCAACGACAGGGGTAGCGGAGACCCAGTACTTC. Protein product: CASSHPTTGVAETQYF.

This clonotype came up a few times. The V gene is TRBV10-2, the J gene TRBJ2-7; possible D gene TRBD2, 5 bases. Germline CDR1 is WSHSY and CDR2 is SAAADI. V lost 4 bases and J lost 7, with 14 bases in between. The CDR3 is made up of 13 amino acids. This CDR3 is CASSVTESGEQYF. Written as DNA, the CDR3 is TGCGCCAGCAGTGTTACCGAGTCGGGGGAGCAGTACTTC.

This chain links TRBV7-9 with TRBJ2-7; no reliable D call. CDR3 length: 15 amino acids. Germline values: CDR1 SEHNR, CDR2 FQNEAQ (reference sequence). V was shortened by 1 base and J by 2 bases, with 12 bases between the two germline ends. The CDR3 sequence: CASSLVDQVAYEQYF. The DNA for the CDR3 is TGTGCCAGCAGCTTAGTGGACCAGGTAGCCTACGAGCAGTACTTC.